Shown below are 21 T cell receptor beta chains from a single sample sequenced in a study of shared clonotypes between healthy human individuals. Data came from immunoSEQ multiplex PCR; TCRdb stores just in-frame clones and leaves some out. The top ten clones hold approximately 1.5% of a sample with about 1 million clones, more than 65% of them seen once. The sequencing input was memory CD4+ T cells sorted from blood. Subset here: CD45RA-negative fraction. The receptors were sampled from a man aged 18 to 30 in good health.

CDR3 bases: TGTGCCAGCAGCTTAGACAGGGAGGGCTATGGCTACACCTTC. Amino acids: CASSLDREGYGYTF. V is TRBV7-2 and J is TRBJ1-2, with D possibly TRBD1 on 6 matching bases. This CDR3 has 14 amino acids. Germline V gene lookup returns CDR1 SGHTA and CDR2 FQGNSA. V lost 1 base and J 4 bases, leaving 10 bases between the germline ends.

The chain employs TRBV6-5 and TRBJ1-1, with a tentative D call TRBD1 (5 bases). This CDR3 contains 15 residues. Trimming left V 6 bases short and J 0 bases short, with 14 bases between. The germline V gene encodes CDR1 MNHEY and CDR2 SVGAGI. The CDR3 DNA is TGTGCCAGCAGCCTTTCGGACAACATGAACACTGAAGCTTTCTTT. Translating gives CASSLSDNMNTEAFF.

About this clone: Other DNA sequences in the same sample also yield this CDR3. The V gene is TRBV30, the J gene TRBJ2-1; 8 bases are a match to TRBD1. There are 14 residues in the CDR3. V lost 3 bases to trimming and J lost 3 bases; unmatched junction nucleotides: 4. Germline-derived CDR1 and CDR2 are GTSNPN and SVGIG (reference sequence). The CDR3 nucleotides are TGTGCCTGGAGCCCTGGGACAGGCTACAATGAGCAGTTCTTC. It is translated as CAWSPGTGYNEQFF.

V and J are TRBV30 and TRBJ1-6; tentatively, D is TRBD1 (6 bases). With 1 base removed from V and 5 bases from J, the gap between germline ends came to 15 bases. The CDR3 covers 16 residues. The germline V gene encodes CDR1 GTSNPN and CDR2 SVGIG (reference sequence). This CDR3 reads CAWSALTGWDNSPLHF. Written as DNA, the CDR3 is TGTGCCTGGAGTGCCCTTACAGGGTGGGATAATTCACCCCTCCACTTT.

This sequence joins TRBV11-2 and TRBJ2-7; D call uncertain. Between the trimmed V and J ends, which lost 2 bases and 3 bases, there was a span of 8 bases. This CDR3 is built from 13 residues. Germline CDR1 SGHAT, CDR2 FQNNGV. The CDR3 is CASSLPENYEQYF. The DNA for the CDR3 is TGTGCCAGCAGCTTACCCGAGAACTACGAGCAGTACTTC.

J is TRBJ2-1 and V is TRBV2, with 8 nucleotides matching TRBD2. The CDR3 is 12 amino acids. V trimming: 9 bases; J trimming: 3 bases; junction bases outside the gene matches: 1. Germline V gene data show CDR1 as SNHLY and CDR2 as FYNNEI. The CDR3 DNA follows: TGTGCCAGGAGCGGGAGCTACAATGAGCAGTTCTTC. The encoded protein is CARSGSYNEQFF.

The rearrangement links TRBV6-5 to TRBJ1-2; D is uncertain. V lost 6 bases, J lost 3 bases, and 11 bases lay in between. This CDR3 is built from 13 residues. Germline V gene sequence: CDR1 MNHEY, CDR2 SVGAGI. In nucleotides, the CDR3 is TGTGCCAGCAGGCAAAACCGGGACTATGGCTACACCTTC. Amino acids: CASRQNRDYGYTF.

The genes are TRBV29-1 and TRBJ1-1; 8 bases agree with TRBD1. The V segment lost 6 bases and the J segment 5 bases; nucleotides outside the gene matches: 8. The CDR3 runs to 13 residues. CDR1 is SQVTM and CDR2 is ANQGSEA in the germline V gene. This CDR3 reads CSVASDRGTEAFF. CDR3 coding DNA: TGCAGCGTAGCCTCTGACAGGGGAACTGAAGCTTTCTTT.

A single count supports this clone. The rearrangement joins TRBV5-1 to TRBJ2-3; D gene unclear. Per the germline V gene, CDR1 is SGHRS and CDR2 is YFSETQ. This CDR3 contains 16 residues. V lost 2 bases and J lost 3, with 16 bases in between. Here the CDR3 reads CASSFYSGRATDTQYF. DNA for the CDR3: TGCGCCAGCAGCTTTTATTCCGGGCGTGCTACAGATACGCAGTATTTT.

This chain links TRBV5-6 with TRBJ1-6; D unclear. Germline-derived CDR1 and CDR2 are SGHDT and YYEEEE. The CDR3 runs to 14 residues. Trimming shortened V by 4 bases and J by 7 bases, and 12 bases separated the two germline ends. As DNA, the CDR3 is TGTGCCAGCAGCCTGGGCAGCAAGAATTCACCCCTCCACTTT. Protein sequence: CASSLGSKNSPLHF.

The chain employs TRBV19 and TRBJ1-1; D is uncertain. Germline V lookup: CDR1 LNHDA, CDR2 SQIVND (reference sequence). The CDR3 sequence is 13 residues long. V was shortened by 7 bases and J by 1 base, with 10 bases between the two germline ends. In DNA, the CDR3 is TGTGCCAGTACTTCCGGACGGAACACTGAAGCTTTCTTT. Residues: CASTSGRNTEAFF.

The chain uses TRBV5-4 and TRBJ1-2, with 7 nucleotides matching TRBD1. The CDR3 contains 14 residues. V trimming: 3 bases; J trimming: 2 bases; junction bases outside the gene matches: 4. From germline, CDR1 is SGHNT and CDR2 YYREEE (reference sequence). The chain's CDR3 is CASSSAGQNYGYTF. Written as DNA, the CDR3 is TGTGCCAGCAGCTCTGCGGGACAGAACTATGGCTACACCTTC. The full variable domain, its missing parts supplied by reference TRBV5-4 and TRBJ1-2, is ETGVTQSPTHLIKTRGQQVTLRCSSQSGHNTVSWYQQALGQGPQFIFQYYREEENGRGNFPPRFSGLQFPNYSSELNVNALELDDSALYLCASSSAGQNYGYTFGSGTRLTVV.

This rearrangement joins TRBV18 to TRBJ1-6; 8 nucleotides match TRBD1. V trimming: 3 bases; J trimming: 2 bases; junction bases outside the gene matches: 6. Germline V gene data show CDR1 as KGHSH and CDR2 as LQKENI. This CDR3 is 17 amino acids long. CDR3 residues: CASSPVTGETYNSPLHF. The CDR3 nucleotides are TGTGCCAGCTCACCCGTGACAGGGGAGACCTATAATTCACCCCTCCACTTT.

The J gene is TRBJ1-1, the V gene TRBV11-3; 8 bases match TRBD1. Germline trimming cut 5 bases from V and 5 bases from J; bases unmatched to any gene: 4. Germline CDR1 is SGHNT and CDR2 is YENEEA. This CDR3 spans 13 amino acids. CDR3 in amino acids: CASSINRGTEAFF. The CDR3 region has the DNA TGTGCCAGCAGCATAAACAGGGGGACTGAAGCTTTCTTT.

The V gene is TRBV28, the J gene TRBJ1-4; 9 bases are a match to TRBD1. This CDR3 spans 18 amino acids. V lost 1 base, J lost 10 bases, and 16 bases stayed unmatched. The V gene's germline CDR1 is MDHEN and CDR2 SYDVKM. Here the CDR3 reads CASSLFGVKQGASGKLFF. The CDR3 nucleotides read TGTGCCAGCAGTTTATTCGGCGTAAAACAGGGGGCGAGTGGAAAACTGTTTTTT. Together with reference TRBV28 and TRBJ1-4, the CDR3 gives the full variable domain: DVKVTQSSRYLVKRTGEKVFLECVQDMDHENMFWYRQDPGLGLRLIYFSYDVKMKEKGDIPEGYSVSREKKERFSLILESASTNQTSMYLCASSLFGVKQGASGKLFFGSGTQLSVL.

As DNA, the CDR3 is TGCGCCAGCAGCCTGTTGACAACCTCCTACGAGCAGTACTTC. Amino acids: CASSLLTTSYEQYF. The chain has TRBV5-1 and TRBJ2-7; D uncertain. Trimming removed 4 bases at V and 0 bases at J, with 11 bases between. This CDR3 has 14 residues. In germline, CDR1 is SGHRS, CDR2 YFSETQ.

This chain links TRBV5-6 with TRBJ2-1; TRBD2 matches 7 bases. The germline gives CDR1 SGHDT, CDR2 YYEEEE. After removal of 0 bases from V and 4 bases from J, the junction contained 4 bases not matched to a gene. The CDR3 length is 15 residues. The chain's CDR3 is CASSLELAQYNEQFF. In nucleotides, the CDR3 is TGTGCCAGCAGCTTGGAACTAGCGCAATACAATGAGCAGTTCTTC.

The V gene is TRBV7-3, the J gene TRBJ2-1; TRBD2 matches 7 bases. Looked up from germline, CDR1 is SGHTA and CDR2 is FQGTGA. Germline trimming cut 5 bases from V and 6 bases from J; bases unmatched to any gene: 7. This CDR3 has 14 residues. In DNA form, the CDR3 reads TGTGCCAGCAGCCTACACGGGACTACCAATGAGCAGTTCTTC. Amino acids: CASSLHGTTNEQFF. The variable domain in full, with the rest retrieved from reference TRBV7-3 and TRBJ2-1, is GAGVSQTPSNKVTEKGKYVELRCDPISGHTALYWYRQSLGQGPEFLIYFQGTGAADDSGLPNDRFFAVRPEGSVSTLKIQRTERGDSAVYLCASSLHGTTNEQFFGPGTRLTVL.

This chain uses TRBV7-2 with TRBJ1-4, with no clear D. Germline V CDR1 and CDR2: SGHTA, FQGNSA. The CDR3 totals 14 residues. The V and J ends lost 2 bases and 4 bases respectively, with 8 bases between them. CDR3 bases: TGTGCCAGCAGCTTACGCCCTATTAATGAAAAACTGTTTTTT. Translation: CASSLRPINEKLFF.

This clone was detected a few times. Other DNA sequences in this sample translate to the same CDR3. This CDR3 reads CSVAGDLNSPLHF. CDR3 nucleotides: TGCAGCGTTGCTGGGGATCTGAATTCACCCCTCCACTTT. This chain links TRBV29-1 with TRBJ1-6; no clear D gene. The CDR3 runs to 13 residues. Trimming removed 4 bases from V and 7 bases from J, with 11 bases in between. CDR1 is SQVTM and CDR2 is ANQGSEA in the germline V gene.

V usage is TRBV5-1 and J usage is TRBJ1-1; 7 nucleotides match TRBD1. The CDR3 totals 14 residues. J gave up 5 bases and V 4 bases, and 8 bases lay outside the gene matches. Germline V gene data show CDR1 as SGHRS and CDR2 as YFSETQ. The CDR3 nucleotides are TGCGCCAGCAGCAGGGGACAGAGCAAAACTGAAGCTTTCTTT. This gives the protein CASSRGQSKTEAFF.